Included here is one T cell receptor beta chain sequence, with context. This entry belongs to a study of shared clonotypes between healthy human individuals. The method was immunoSEQ multiplex PCR; TCRdb's version includes in-frame clones alone and lacks a portion of them. The sample lists roughly 2.1 million clones, about 93% seen once, with about 1.5% in the top ten. This CDR3 comprises 14 residues. CD45RO negativity and positive selection for CCR7 defined naive CD8 cells, a population that excluded terminally differentiated effector memory CD45RA+ cells. The sequence was obtained from a young man in good health. Some clones in this sample may be carry-over from other donors' samples. Input material: naive CD8+ T cells from PBMCs. The V and J genes are TRBV12-2 and TRBJ1-5; the DNA was not compared with TRBD1, the D call given in the table. TRBV12-2 is a documented pseudogene. This CDR3 reads CASRLQASNQPQHF. Written as DNA, the CDR3 is TGTGCAAGTCGTCTTCAGGCCAGCAATCAGCCCCAGCATTTT.